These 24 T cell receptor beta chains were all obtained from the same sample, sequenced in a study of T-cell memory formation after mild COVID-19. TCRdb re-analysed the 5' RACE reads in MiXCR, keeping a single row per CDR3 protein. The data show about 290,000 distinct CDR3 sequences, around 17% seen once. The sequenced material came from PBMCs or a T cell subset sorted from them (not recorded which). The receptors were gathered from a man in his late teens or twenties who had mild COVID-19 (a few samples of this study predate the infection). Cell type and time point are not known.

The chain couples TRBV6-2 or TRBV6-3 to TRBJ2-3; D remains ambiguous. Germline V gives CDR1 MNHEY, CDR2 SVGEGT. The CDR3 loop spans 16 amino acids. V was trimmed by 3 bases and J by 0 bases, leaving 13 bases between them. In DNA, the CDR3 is TGTGCCAGCAGTTATTCGGCAGGATCTAGCACAGATACGCAGTATTTT. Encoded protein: CASSYSAGSSTDTQYF.

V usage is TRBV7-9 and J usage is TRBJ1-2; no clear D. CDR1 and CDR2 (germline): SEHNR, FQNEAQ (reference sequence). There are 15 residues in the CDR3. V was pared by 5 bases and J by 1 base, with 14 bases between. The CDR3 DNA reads TGTGCCAGCAGCCGTGATACACCGTTTAACTATGGCTACACCTTC. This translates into CASSRDTPFNYGYTF. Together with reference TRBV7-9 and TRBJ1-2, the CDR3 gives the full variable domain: DTGVSQNPRHKITKRGQNVTFRCDPISEHNRLYWYRQTLGQGPEFLTYFQNEAQLEKSRLLSDRFSAERPKGSFSTLEIQRTEQGDSAMYLCASSRDTPFNYGYTFGSGTRLTVV.

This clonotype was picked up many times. The CDR3 nucleotides read TGTGCCATCAGTGCGGGACAGGGGGGTCGGTTCTTC. Residues: CAISAGQGGRFF. This rearrangement joins TRBV10-3 to TRBJ2-1; 11 positions agree with TRBD1. After removal of 4 bases from V and 15 bases from J, the junction contained 5 bases not matched to a gene. The V gene's germline CDR1 is ENHRY and CDR2 SYGVKD. The CDR3 extends over 12 amino acids.

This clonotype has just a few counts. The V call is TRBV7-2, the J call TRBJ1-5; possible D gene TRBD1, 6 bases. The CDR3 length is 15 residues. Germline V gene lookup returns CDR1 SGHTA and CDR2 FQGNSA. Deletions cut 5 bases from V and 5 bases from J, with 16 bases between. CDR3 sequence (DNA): TGTGCCAGCAGCACAAATACAGGGCAAGATCAGCCCCAGCATTTT. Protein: CASSTNTGQDQPQHF.

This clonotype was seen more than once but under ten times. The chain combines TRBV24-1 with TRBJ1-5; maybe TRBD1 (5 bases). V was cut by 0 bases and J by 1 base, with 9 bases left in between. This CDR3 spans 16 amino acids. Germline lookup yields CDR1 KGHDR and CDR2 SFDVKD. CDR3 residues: CATSDLQRGSNQPQHF. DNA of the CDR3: TGTGCCACCAGTGATTTGCAGCGGGGGAGCAATCAGCCCCAGCATTTT.

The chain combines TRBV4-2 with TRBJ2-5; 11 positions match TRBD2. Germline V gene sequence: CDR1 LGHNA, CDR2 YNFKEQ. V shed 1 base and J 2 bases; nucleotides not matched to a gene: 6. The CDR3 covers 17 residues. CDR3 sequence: CASSQASLAGGQETQYF. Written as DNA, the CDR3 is TGTGCCAGCAGCCAAGCCTCCCTAGCGGGGGGTCAAGAGACCCAGTACTTC.

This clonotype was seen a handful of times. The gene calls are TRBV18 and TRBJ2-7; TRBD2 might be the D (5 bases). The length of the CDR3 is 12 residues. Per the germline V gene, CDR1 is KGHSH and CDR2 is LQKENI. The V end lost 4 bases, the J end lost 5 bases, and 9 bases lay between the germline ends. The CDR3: CASSQSRDEQYF. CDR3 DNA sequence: TGTGCCAGCTCACAGTCGAGGGACGAGCAGTACTTC.

The CDR3 sequence is CSVARLAVPDTQYF. The CDR3 DNA is TGCAGCGTTGCGAGACTAGCGGTCCCAGATACGCAGTATTTT. The chain is built from TRBV29-1 and TRBJ2-3, with 9 positions matching TRBD2. The CDR3 has 14 amino acids. Germline values: CDR1 SQVTM, CDR2 ANQGSEA. J lost 4 bases, V lost 4 bases, and 6 bases had no gene match.

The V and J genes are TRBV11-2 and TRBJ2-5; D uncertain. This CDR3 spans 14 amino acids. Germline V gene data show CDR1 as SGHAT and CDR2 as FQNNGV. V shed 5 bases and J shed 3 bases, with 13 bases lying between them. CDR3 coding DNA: TGTGCCAGCAGCCCCGTGACTGGGGAAGAGACCCAGTACTTC. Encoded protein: CASSPVTGEETQYF.

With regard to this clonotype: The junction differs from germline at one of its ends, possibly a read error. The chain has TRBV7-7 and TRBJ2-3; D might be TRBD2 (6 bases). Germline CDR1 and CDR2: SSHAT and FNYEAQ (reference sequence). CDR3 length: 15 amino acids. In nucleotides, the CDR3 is TGTGCTAGCAGCTTAGGGGCGGGGCACACAGATACGCAGTATTTT. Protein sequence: CASSLGAGHTDTQYF.

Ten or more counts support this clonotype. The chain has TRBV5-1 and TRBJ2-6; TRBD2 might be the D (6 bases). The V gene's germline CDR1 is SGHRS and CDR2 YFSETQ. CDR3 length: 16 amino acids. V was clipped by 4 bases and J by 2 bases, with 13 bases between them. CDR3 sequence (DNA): TGCGCCAGCAGCACCACCTCGGGGGCTGGGGCCAACGTCCTGACTTTC. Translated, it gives CASSTTSGAGANVLTF.

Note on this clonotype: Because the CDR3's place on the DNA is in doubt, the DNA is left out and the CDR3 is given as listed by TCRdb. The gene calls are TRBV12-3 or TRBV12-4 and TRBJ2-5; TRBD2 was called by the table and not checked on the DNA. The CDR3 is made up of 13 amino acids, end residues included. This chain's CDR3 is CASSSSEEETQYF.

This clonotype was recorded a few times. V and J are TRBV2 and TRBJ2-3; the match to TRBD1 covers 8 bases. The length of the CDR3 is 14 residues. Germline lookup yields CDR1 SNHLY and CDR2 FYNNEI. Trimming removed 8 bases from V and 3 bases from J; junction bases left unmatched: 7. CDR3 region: CASGQGALTDTQYF. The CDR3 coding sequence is TGTGCCAGCGGTCAGGGGGCCCTTACAGATACGCAGTATTTT.

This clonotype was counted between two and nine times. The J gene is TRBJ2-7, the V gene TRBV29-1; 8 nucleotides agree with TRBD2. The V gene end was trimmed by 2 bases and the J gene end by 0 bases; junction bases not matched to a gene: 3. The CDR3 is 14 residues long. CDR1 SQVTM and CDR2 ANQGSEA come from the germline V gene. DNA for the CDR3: TGCAGCGTTGAATGGCGGGGGGACTCCTACGAGCAGTACTTC. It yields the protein CSVEWRGDSYEQYF.

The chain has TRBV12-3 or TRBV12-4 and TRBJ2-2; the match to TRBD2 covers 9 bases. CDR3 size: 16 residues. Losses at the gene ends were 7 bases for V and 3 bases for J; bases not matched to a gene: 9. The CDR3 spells CASTALAGGYTGELFF. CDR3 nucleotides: TGTGCCAGCACCGCACTGGCGGGGGGGTACACCGGGGAGCTGTTTTTT.

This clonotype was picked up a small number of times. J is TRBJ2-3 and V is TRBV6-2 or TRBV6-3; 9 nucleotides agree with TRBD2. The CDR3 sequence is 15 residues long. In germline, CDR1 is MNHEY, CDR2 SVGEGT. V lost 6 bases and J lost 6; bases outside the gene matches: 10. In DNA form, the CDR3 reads TGTGCCAGCAGATCCGGGACTAGCAAGTTGGATACGCAGTATTTT. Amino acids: CASRSGTSKLDTQYF.

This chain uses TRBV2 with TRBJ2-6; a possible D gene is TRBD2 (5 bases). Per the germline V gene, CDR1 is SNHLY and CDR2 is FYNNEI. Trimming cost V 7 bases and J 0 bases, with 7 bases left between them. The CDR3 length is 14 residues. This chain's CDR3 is CASTEGSGANVLTF. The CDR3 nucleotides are TGTGCCAGCACCGAGGGCTCTGGGGCCAACGTCCTGACTTTC.

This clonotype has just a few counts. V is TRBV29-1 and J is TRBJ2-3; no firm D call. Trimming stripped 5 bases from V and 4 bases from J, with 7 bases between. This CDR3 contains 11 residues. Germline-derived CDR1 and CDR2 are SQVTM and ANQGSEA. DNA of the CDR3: TGCAGCGTTCACCTACCAGATACGCAGTATTTT. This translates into CSVHLPDTQYF.

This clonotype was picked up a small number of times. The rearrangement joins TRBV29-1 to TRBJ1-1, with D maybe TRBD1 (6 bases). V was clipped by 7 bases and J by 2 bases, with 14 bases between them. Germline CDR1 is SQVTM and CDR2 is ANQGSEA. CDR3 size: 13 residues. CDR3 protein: CSGIRDTNTEAFF. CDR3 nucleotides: TGCAGCGGCATCCGGGACACAAACACTGAAGCTTTCTTT.

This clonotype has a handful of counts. The CDR3 bases are TGTGCCAGCAGCTTAAATTGGCAGGCTCCACTGGACTATGGCTACACCTTC. It codes for CASSLNWQAPLDYGYTF. V and J are TRBV7-2 and TRBJ1-2; D ambiguous. With 2 bases removed from V and 3 bases from J, the gap between germline ends came to 19 bases. The CDR3 has 17 residues. Germline lookup yields CDR1 SGHTA and CDR2 FQGNSA. The whole variable domain, remainder taken from reference TRBV7-2 and TRBJ1-2, is GAGVSQSPSNKVTEKGKDVELRCDPISGHTALYWYRQSLGQGLEFLIYFQGNSAPDKSGLPSDRFSAERTGGSVSTLTIQRTQQEDSAVYLCASSLNWQAPLDYGYTFGSGTRLTVV.

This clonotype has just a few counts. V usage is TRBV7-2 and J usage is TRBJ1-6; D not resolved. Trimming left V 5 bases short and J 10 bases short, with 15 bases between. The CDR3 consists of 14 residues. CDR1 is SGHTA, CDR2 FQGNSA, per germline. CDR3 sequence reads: CASSTRPDPSPLHF. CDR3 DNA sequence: TGTGCCAGCAGCACCCGCCCGGACCCGTCACCCCTCCACTTT.

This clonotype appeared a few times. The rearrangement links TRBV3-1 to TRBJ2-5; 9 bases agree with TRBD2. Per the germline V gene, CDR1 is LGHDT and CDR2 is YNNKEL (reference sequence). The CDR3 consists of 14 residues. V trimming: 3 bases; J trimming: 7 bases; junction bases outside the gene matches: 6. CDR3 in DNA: TGTGCCAGCAGCCAGCGGGGAGCGGGGGGGACCCAGTACTTC. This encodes CASSQRGAGGTQYF.

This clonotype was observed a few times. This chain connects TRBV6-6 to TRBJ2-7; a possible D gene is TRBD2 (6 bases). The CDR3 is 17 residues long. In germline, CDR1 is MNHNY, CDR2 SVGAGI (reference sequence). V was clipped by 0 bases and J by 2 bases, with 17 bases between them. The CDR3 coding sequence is TGTGCCAGCAGTTACTCGAGGGGAGGCCCCAGTACCTACGAGCAGTACGTC. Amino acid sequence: CASSYSRGGPSTYEQYV.

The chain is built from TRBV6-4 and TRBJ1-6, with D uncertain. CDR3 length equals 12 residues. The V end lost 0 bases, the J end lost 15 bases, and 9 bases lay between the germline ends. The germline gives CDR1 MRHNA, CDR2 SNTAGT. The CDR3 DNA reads TGTGCCAGCAGTGACTCGTCCGGGGTCCTCCACTTT. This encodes CASSDSSGVLHF.